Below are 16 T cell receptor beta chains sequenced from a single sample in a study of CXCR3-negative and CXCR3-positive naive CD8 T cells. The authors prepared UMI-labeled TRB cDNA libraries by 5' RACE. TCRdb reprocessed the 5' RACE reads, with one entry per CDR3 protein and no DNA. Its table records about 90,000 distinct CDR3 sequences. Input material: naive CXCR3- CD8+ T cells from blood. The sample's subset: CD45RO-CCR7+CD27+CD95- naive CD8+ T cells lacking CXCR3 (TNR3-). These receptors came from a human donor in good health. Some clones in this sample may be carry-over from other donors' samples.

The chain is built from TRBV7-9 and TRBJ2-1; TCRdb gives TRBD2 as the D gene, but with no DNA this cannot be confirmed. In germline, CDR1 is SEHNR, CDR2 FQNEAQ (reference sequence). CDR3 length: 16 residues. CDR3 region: CASSLVLADLYNEQFF. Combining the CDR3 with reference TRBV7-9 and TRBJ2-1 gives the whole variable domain DTGVSQNPRHKITKRGQNVTFRCDPISEHNRLYWYRQTLGQGPEFLTYFQNEAQLEKSRLLSDRFSAERPKGSFSTLEIQRTEQGDSAMYLCASSLVLADLYNEQFFGPGTRLTVL.

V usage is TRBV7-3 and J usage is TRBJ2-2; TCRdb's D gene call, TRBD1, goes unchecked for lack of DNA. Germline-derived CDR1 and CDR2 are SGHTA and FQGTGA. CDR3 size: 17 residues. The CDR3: CASSLTVGHRNTGELFF.

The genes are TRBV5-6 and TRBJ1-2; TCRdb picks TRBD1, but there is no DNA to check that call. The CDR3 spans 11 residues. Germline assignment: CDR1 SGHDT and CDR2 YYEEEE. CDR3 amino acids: CASSPGDGYTF.

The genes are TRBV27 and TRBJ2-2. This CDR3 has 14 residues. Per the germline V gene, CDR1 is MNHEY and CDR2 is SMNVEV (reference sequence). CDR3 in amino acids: CASSFRGNTGELFF.

CDR3: CASVPGHRTTDTQYF. The chain carries TRBV6-2 or TRBV6-3 and TRBJ2-3; TCRdb proposes TRBD1, but this gene call is untestable without DNA. The CDR3 totals 15 residues. The germline V gene encodes CDR1 MNHEY and CDR2 SVGEGT.

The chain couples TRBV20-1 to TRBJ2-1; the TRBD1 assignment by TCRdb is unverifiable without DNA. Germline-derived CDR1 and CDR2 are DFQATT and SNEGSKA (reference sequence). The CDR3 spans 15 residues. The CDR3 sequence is CSASGGLSSYNEQFF.

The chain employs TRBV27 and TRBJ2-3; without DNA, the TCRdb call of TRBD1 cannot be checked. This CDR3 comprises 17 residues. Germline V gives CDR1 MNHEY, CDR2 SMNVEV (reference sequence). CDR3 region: CASISRTDPTSTDTQYF.

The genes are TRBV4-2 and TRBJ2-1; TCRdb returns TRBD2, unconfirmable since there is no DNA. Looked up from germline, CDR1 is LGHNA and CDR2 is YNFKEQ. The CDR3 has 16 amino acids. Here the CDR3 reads CASSQEKASDYNEQFF.

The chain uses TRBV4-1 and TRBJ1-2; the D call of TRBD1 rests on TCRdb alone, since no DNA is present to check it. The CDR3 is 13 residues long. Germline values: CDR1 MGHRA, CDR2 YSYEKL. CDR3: CASRASLSYGYTF.

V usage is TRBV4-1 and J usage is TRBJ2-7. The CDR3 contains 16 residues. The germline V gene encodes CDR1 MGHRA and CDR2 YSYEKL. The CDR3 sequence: CASSQDLGRLTYEQYF.

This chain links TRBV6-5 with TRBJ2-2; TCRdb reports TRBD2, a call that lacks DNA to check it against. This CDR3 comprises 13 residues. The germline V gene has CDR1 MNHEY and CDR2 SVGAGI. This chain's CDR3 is CASSYGLTGELFF.

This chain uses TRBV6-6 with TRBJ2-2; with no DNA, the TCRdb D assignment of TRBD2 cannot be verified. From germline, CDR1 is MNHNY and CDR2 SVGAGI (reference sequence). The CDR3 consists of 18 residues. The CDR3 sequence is CASSPGLAGGPDTGELFF.

The CDR3 protein is CASSHPQGSWPQHF. This sequence joins TRBV23-1 and TRBJ1-5. TRBV23-1 is treated as an ORF (open reading frame) with a function not yet certain. The CDR3 totals 14 residues.

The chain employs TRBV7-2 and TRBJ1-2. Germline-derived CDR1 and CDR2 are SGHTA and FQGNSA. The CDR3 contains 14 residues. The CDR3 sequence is CASSLFEVDYGYTF.

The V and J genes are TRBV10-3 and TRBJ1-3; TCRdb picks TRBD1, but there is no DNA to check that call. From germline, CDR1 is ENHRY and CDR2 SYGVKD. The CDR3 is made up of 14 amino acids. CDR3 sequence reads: CAITTTGSGNTIYF.

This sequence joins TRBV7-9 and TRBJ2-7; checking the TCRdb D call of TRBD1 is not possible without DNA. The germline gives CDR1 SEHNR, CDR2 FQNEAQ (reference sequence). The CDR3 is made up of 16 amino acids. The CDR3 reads CASSETGTALDYEQYF.